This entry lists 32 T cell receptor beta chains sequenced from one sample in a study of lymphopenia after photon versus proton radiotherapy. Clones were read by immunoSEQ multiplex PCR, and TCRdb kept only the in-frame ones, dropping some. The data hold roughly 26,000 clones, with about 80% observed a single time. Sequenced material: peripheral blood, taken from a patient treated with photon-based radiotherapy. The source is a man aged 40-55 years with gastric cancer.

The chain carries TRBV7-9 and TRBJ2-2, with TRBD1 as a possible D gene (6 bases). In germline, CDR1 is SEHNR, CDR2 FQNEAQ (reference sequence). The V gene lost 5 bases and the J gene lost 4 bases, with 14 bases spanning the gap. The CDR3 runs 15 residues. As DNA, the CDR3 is TGTGCCAGCAGCCGAAAAGGGGGAACCACCGGGGAGCTGTTTTTT. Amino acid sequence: CASSRKGGTTGELFF.

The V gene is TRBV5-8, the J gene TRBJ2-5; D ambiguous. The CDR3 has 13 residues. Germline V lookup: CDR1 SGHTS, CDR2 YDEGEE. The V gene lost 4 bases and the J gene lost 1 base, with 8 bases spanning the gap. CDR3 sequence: CASSKDPQETQYF. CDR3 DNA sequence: TGTGCCAGCAGCAAGGACCCCCAAGAGACCCAGTACTTC.

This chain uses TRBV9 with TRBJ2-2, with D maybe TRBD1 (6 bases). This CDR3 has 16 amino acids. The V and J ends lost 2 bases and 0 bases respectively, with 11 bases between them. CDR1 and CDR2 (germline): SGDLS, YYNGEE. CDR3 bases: TGTGCCAGCAGCGTCACCGGGACAACGAACACCGGGGAGCTGTTTTTT. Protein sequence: CASSVTGTTNTGELFF.

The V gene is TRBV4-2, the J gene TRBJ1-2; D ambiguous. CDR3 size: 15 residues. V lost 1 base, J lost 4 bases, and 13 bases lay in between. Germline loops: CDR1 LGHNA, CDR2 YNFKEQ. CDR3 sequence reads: CASSQARGLGYGYTF. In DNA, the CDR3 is TGTGCCAGCAGCCAAGCACGAGGGTTGGGCTATGGCTACACCTTC.

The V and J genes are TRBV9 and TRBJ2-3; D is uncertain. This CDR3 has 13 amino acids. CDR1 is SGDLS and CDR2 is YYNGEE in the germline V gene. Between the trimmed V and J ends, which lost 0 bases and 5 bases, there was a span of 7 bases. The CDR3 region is CASSVAAQDTQYF. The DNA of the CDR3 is TGTGCCAGCAGCGTAGCGGCCCAAGATACGCAGTATTTT.

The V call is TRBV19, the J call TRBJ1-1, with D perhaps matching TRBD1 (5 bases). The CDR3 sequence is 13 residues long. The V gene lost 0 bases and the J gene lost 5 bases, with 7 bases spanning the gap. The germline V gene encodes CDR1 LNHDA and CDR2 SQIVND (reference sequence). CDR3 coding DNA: TGTGCCAGTAGTATAGACAGGGATACTGAAGCTTTCTTT. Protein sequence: CASSIDRDTEAFF.

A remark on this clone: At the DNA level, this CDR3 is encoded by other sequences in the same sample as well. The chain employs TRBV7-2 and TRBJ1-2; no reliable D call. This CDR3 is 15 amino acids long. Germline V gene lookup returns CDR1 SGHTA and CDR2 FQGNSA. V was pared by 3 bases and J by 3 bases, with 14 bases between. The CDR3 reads CASSFVGGFDYGYTF. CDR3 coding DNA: TGTGCCAGCAGCTTCGTAGGTGGATTCGACTATGGCTACACCTTC.

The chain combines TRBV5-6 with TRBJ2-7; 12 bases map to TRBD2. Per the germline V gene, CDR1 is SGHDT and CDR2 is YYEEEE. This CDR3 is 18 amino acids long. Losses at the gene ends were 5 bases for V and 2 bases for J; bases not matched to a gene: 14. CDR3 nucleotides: TGTGCCAGCAGAACCACCGGGACTAGCGGGCCCCTTACCTACGAGCAGTACTTC. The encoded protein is CASRTTGTSGPLTYEQYF.

The CDR3: CRGGQTNGYTF. The CDR3 coding sequence is TGCAGGGGCGGACAGACGAATGGCTACACCTTC. This rearrangement joins TRBV20-1 to TRBJ1-2, with D possibly TRBD1 on 6 matching bases. CDR3 length equals 11 residues. Germline lookup yields CDR1 DFQATT and CDR2 SNEGSKA (reference sequence).

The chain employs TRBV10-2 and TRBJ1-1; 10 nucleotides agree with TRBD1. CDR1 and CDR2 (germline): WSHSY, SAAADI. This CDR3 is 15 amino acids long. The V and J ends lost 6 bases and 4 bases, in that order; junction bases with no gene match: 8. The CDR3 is CASRPGQGLATEAFF. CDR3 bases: TGCGCCAGCAGGCCGGGACAGGGGTTAGCCACTGAAGCTTTCTTT.

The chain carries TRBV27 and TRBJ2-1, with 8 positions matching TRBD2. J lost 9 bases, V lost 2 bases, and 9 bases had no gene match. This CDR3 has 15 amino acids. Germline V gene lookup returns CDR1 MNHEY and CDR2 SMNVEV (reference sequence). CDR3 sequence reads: CASSLSGGSGGEQFF. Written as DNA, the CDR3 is TGTGCCAGCAGTTTAAGCGGGGGATCTGGGGGTGAGCAGTTCTTC.

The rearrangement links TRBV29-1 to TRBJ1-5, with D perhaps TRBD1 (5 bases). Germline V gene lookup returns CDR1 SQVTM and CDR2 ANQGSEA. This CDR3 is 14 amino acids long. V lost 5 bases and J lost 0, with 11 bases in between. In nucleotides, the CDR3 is TGCAGCGTTAAGTCAGGGAATAGCAATCAGCCCCAGCATTTT. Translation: CSVKSGNSNQPQHF.

CDR3 bases: TGTGCCAGCAGTTCGACAGGGCTTGGTAATGAAAAACTGTTTTTT. Translated: CASSSTGLGNEKLFF. The chain combines TRBV6-6 with TRBJ1-4; 7 bases are a match to TRBD1. V lost 4 bases and J lost 4; bases outside the gene matches: 6. CDR1 is MNHNY and CDR2 is SVGAGI in the germline V gene (reference sequence). This CDR3 region has 15 residues.

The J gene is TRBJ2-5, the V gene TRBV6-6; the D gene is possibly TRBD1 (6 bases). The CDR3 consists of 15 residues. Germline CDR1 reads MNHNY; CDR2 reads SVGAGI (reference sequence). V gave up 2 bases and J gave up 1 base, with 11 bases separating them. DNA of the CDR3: TGTGCCAGCAGTTACCTCCTAGGGGGCCAAGAGACCCAGTACTTC. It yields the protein CASSYLLGGQETQYF.

In nucleotides, the CDR3 is TGTGCCAGCAGTGTACGTACTAGCGGGGGGTTAGGTTCCTACAATGAGCAGTTCTTC. It encodes CASSVRTSGGLGSYNEQFF. The chain uses TRBV27 and TRBJ2-1; 12 bases agree with TRBD2. J lost 1 base, V lost 5 bases, and 12 bases had no gene match. Germline V CDR1 and CDR2: MNHEY, SMNVEV (reference sequence). The CDR3 contains 19 residues.

CDR3 coding DNA: TGTGCCAGCAGTCATGGGGGCGGTTCACCCCTCCACTTT. It specifies CASSHGGGSPLHF. The rearrangement uses TRBV27 and TRBJ1-6; the D gene is possibly TRBD1 (6 bases). The CDR3 consists of 13 residues. V was shortened by 5 bases and J by 9 bases, with 11 bases between the two germline ends. CDR1 is MNHEY and CDR2 is SMNVEV in the germline V gene (reference sequence).

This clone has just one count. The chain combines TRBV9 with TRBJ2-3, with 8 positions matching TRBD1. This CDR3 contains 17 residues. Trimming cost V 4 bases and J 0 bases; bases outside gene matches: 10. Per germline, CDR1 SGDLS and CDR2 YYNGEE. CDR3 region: CASSSGTGHSSTDTQYF. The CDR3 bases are TGTGCCAGCAGCTCCGGGACAGGCCACTCTAGCACAGATACGCAGTATTTT.

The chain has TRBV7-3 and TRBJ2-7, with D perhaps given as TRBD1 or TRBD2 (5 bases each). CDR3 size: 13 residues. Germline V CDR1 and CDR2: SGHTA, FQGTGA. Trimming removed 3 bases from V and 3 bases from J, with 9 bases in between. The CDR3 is CASSFNGGYEQYF. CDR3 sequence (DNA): TGTGCCAGCAGCTTTAATGGGGGCTACGAGCAGTACTTC.

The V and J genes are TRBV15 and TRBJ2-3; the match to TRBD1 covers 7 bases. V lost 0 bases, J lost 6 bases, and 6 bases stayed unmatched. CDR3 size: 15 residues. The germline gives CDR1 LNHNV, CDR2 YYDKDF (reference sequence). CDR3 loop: CATSRDADRRDTQYF. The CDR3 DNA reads TGTGCCACCAGCAGAGATGCGGACAGGAGGGATACGCAGTATTTT.

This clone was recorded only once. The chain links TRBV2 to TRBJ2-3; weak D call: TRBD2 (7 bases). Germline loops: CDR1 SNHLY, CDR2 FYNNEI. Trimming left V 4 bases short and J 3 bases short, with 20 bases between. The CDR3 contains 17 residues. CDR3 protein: CASSGQRVGRGTDTQYF. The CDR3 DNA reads TGTGCCAGCAGTGGACAGCGGGTAGGGAGGGGGACAGATACGCAGTATTTT.

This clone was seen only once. CDR3 loop: CSVIDWNTEAFF. Here the CDR3 DNA reads TGCAGCGTTATTGACTGGAACACTGAAGCTTTCTTT. The chain links TRBV29-1 to TRBJ1-1, with D hard to call. V dropped 5 bases and J dropped 1 base, with 8 bases sitting between them. Germline V gene lookup returns CDR1 SQVTM and CDR2 ANQGSEA. The CDR3 runs 12 residues. Full variable domain (outside the CDR3, taken from reference TRBV29-1 and TRBJ1-1): SAVISQKPSRDICQRGTSLTIQCQVDSQVTMMFWYRQQPGQSLTLIATANQGSEATYESGFVIDKFPISRPNLTFSTLTVSNMSPEDSSIYLCSVIDWNTEAFFGQGTRLTVV.

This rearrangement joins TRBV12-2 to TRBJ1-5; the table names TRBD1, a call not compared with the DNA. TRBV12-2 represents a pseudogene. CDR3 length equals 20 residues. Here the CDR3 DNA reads TGTGCAAGTCGCTTAACTTTCGCCTGCCCCGACAACACCAACAATCAGCCCCAGCATTTT. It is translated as CASRLTFACPDNTNNQPQHF.

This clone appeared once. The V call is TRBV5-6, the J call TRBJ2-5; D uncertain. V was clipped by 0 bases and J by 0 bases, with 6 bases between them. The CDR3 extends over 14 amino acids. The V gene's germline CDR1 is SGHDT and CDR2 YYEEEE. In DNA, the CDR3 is TGTGCCAGCAGCTTGGGGCACTACCAAGAGACCCAGTACTTC. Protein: CASSLGHYQETQYF.

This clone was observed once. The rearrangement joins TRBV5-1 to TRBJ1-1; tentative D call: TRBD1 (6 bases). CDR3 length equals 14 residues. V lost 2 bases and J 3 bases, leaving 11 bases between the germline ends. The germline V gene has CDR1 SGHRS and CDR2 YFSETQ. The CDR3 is CASSFSGADTEAFF. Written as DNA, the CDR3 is TGCGCCAGCAGCTTTTCAGGGGCGGACACTGAAGCTTTCTTT.

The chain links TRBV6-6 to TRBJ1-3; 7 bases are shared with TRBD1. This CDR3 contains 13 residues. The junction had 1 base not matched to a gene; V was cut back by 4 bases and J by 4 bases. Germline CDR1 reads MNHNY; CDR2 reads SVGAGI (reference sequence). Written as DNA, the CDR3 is TGTGCCAGCAGTTTGGACAGGGGAAACACCATATATTTT. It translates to CASSLDRGNTIYF.

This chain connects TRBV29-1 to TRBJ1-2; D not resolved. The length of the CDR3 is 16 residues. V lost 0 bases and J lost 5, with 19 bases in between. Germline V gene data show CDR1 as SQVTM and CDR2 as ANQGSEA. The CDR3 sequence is CSVEERIRGSIYGYTF. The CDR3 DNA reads TGCAGCGTTGAAGAAAGAATCAGAGGATCGATTTATGGCTACACCTTC.

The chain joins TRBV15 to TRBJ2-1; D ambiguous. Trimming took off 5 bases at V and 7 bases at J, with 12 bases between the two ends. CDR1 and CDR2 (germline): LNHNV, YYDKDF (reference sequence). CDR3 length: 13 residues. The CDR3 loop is CATSPWGGNEQFF. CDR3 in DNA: TGTGCCACCAGCCCCTGGGGTGGGAATGAGCAGTTCTTC.

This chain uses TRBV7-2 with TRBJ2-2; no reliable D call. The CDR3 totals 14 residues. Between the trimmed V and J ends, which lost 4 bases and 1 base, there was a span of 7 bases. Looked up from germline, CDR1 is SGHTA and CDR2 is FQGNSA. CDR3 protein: CASSSQVNTGELFF. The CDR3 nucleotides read TGTGCCAGCAGCTCCCAGGTGAACACCGGGGAGCTGTTTTTT.

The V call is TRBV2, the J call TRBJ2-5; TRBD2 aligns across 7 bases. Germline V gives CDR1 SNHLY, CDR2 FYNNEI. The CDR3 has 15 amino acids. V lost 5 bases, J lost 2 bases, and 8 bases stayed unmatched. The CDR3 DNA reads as TGTGCCAGCAGTTCAGCGGGACTGATACAAGAGACCCAGTACTTC. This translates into CASSSAGLIQETQYF.

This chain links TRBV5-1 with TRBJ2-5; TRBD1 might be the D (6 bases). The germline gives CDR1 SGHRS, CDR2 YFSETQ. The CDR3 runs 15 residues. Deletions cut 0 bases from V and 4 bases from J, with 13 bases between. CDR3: CASSLAQGKIETQYF. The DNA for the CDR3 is TGCGCCAGCAGCTTGGCCCAGGGGAAGATAGAGACCCAGTACTTC.

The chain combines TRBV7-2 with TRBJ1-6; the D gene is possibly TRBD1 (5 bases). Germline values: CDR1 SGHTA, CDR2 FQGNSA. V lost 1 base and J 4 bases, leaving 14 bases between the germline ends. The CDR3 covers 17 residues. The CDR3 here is CASSLGYRGPYNSPLHF. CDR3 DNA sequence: TGTGCCAGCAGCTTAGGTTATAGGGGCCCTTATAATTCACCCCTCCACTTT.

The CDR3 DNA is TGTGCCAGCAGCGCTTGGGACACCCTTTACACTGAAGCTTTCTTT. This encodes CASSAWDTLYTEAFF. The chain is built from TRBV7-9 and TRBJ1-1, with D maybe TRBD1 (6 bases). There are 15 residues in the CDR3. The V and J ends lost 5 bases and 3 bases respectively, with 16 bases between them. Germline V lookup: CDR1 SEHNR, CDR2 FQNEAQ (reference sequence).